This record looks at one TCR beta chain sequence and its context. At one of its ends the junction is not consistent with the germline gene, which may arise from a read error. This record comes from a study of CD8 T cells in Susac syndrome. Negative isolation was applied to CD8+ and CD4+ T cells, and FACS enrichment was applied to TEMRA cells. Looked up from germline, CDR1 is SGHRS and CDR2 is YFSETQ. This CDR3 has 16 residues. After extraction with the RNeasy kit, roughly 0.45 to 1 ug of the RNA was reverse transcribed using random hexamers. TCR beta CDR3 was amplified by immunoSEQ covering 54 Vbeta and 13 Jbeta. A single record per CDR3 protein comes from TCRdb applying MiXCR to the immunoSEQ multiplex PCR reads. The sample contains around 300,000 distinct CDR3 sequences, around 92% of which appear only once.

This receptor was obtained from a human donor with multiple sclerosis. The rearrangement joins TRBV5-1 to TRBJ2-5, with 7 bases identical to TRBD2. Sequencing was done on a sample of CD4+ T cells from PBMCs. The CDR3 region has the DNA TGCGCCAGCACCTTGGAGGCAGGGAGGGGAGAAGAGACCCAGTACTTC. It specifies CASTLEAGRGEETQYF.